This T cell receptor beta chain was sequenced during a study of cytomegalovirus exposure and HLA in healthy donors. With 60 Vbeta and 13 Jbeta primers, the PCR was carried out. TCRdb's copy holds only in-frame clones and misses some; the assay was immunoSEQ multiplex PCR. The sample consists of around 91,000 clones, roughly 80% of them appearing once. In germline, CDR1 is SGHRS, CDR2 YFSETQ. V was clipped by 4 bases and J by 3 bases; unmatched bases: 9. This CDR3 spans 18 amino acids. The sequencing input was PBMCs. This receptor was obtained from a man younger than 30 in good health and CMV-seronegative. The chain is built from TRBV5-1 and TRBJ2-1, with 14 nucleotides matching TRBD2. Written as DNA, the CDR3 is TGCGCCAGCAGCCCGCGAGGGACTAGCGGGAGCCTCTACAATGAGCAGTTCTTC. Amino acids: CASSPRGTSGSLYNEQFF.